Listed here are 2 T cell receptor beta chains from one sample, sequenced in a study of blood T cell repertoires in COVID-19. The data were produced by immunoSEQ multiplex PCR, yet TCRdb's version contains in-frame clones alone and is incomplete. The table lists 250,000 or so clones, about 85% of them singletons. The specimen sequenced was peripheral blood. The receptors here all came from a man between 18 and 35 years old with active or convalescent COVID-19.

This chain connects TRBV3-1 (or the pseudogene TRBV3-2) to TRBJ2-7; D perhaps matches TRBD2 (6 bases). Trimming took off 4 bases at V and 2 bases at J, with 18 bases between the two ends. The length of the CDR3 is 16 residues. CDR1 is LGHDT, CDR2 YNNKEL, per germline (reference sequence). The CDR3 loop reads CASSRRTTGEAYEQYF. In DNA form, the CDR3 reads TGTGCCAGCAGCCGTCGGACGACGGGAGAGGCCTACGAGCAGTACTTC.

V gene TRBV6-5 combines with J gene TRBJ2-7; possible D gene TRBD1, 6 bases. This CDR3 has 15 amino acids. Trimming pared 6 bases from V and 0 bases from J, leaving 15 bases between. Looked up from germline, CDR1 is MNHEY and CDR2 is SVGAGI. CDR3 in DNA: TGTGCCAGCAGGAAAGGGGGACCGACCTCCTACGAGCAGTACTTC. It specifies CASRKGGPTSYEQYF.